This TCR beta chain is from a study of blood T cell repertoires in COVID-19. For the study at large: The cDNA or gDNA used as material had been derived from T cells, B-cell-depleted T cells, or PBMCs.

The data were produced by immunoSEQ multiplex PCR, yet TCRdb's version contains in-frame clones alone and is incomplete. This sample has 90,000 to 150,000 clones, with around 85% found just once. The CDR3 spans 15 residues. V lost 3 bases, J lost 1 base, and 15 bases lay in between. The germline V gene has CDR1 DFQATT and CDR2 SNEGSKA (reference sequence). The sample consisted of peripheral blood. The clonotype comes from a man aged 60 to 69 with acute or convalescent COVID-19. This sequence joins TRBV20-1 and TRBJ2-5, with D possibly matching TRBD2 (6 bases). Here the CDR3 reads CSASILSGPQETQYF. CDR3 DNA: TGCAGTGCTAGTATCCTTAGCGGCCCCCAAGAGACCCAGTACTTC.